The source of this T cell receptor beta chain is a study of beta chain features in type 1 diabetes. General observations from the study: Among all four CD4+ subsets, Type 1 diabetes patients had TCRB CDR3s that were moderately but significantly shorter.

Expressed TCRB transcripts were sequenced because the entire RNA isolate underwent reverse transcription. The table came from immunoSEQ multiplex PCR; TCRdb's copy has only in-frame clones and leaves some out. Among 330,000 or so clones, around an eighth were seen once, and the ten largest hold 0.0095% to 0.013%. Concerning this clone itself: Its antigen is still unknown.

The length of the CDR3 is 16 residues. V lost 0 bases to trimming and J lost 2 bases; unmatched junction nucleotides: 5. CDR1 LGHNA and CDR2 YSLEER come from the germline V gene. The V and J genes are TRBV4-3 and TRBJ2-7, with 9 nucleotides matching TRBD2. The sequence was collected from a young woman with type 1 diabetes. Sequences were obtained from naive CD4+ T cells from blood. CDR3 in amino acids: CASSQDVAGAAYEQYF. CDR3 coding DNA: TGCGCCAGCAGCCAAGACGTAGCGGGGGCCGCCTACGAGCAGTACTTC.